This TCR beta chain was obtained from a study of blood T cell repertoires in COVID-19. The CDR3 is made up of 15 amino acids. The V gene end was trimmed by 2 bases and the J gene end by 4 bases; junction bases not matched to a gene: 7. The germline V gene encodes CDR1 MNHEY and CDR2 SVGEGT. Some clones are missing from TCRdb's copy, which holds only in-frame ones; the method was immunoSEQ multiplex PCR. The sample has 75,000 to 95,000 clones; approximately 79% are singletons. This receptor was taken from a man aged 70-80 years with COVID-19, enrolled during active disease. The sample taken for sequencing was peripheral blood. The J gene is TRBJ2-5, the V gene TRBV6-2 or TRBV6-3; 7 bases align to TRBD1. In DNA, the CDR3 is TGTGCCAGCAGTTACAGACAGGGCCTTGGAGAGACCCAGTACTTC. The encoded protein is CASSYRQGLGETQYF.